This TCR beta chain was captured in a study of technical replicates of blood from a few donors. Germline CDR1 and CDR2: SGHVT and SQSDAQ. V lost 6 bases, J lost 3 bases, and 15 bases lay in between. The CDR3 consists of 15 residues. The repertoire was sequenced with immunoSEQ multiplex PCR; TCRdb's copy has only in-frame clones and lacks some. This repertoire shows about 12,000 clones, roughly 93% found once; its top ten account for less than 9.5%. Input material: PBMCs. The clonotype was recovered from a human donor in good health. This chain links TRBV7-4 with TRBJ1-5, with TRBD1 as a possible D gene (6 bases). The CDR3 DNA sequence: TGTGCCAGCAGGCAAAATACAGGGTCCAATCAGCCCCAGCATTTT. It translates to CASRQNTGSNQPQHF.